This is a list of T cell receptor beta chains from one sample in a study of cytomegalovirus exposure and HLA in healthy donors. TCRdb keeps only in-frame clones here, not all; method: immunoSEQ multiplex PCR. The sample data list under 200,000 clones. Material for sequencing was PBMCs. The receptors here all came from a man aged 25-40 years in good health and CMV-seronegative. Both conserved end residues are part of each CDR3. A D gene is named only where the DNA matches it firmly.

J gene | V gene | D gene | CDR3 protein | CDR3 DNA
TRBJ1-1 | TRBV10-1 | . | CASSDDISDLRTEAFF | TGCGCCAGCAGCGATGACATATCGGACTTACGTACTGAAGCTTTCTTT
TRBJ2-5 | TRBV19 | TRBD2 | CASSTRAGAETQYF | TGTGCCAGTAGTACGAGAGCGGGAGCAGAGACCCAGTACTTC
TRBJ2-3 | TRBV6-1 | . | CASSEPGTRGVTDTQYF | TGTGCCAGCAGTGAACCCGGTACCAGGGGCGTCACAGATACGCAGTATTTT
TRBJ2-5 | TRBV29-1 | TRBD2 | CSVRGGAETQYF | TGCAGCGTTCGGGGGGGCGCGGAGACCCAGTACTTC
TRBJ1-1 | TRBV19 | TRBD1 | CASSTQQGARAEAFF | TGTGCCAGTAGTACCCAACAGGGGGCGCGCGCTGAAGCTTTCTTT
TRBJ2-2 | TRBV2 | . | CASILGPNTGELFF | TGTGCCAGCATACTGGGCCCTAACACCGGGGAGCTGTTTTTT
TRBJ1-3 | TRBV30 | TRBD1 | CAWSVNTGAGNTIYF | TGTGCCTGGAGTGTAAATACAGGGGCAGGAAACACCATATATTTT
TRBJ1-2 | TRBV19 | . | CASAPENYGYTF | TGTGCCAGTGCACCGGAGAACTATGGCTACACCTTC
TRBJ1-4 | TRBV18 | TRBD1 | CASSPGTGGPATNEKLFF | TGTGCCAGCTCACCCGGGACAGGGGGGCCTGCAACTAATGAAAAACTGTTTTTT
TRBJ1-2 | TRBV7-9 | . | CASSRPTDSFHGYTF | TGTGCCAGCAGCCGACCAACCGACTCTTTCCATGGCTACACCTTC
TRBJ1-2 | TRBV27 | . | CASSFLAGDGYTF | .
TRBJ1-5 | TRBV6-5 | . | CASRPIDSNNQPQHF | TGTGCCAGCAGGCCGATTGACAGTAATAATCAGCCCCAGCATTTT
TRBJ2-7 | TRBV27 | TRBD1 | CVSRLYLHLGTGTYEQYF | TGTGTAAGCAGACTGTACCTACACCTCGGGACAGGGACCTACGAGCAGTACTTC
TRBJ1-3 | TRBV7-9 | . | CASSLQGIGNTIYF | TGTGCCAGCAGCCTACAGGGAATTGGAAACACCATATATTTT
TRBJ1-2 | TRBV30 | TRBD1 | CAWSVHRGGSLEGYTF | TGTGCCTGGAGTGTACACAGGGGAGGTTCCCTTGAGGGGTACACCTTC
TRBJ1-2 | TRBV6-1 | . | CASSELVGARYGYTF | TGTGCCAGCAGTGAATTAGTAGGGGCGCGCTATGGCTACACCTTC
TRBJ1-5 | TRBV7-2 | . | CASSLGVDSNQPQHF | TGTGCCAGCAGCTTAGGCGTAGATAGCAATCAGCCCCAGCATTTT
TRBJ2-2 | TRBV6-5 | TRBD2 | CASRALATNTGELFF | TGTGCCAGCAGGGCACTAGCGACGAACACCGGGGAGCTGTTTTTT
TRBJ2-1 | TRBV10-3 | . | CAISPFAAGVNEQFF | TGTGCCATCAGTCCCTTCGCGGCAGGGGTCAATGAGCAGTTCTTC
TRBJ2-7 | TRBV27 | . | CASSRQNPYEQYF | TGTGCCAGCAGTCGACAGAATCCCTACGAGCAGTACTTC
TRBJ2-3 | TRBV7-7 | TRBD2 | CASSLESSGSPTDTQYF | TGTGCCAGCAGCTTAGAATCTAGCGGGAGCCCCACAGATACGCAGTATTTT
TRBJ1-5 | TRBV2 | . | CASSERTAYQPQHF | TGTGCCAGCAGTGAAAGGACAGCTTATCAGCCCCAGCATTTT
TRBJ1-3 | TRBV7-9 | . | CASSLLGGFSGNTIYF | TGTGCCAGCAGCTTACTAGGGGGATTCTCTGGAAACACCATATATTTT
TRBJ1-6 | TRBV27 | TRBD1 | CASRKGQANSPLHF | TGTGCCAGCAGGAAGGGACAGGCTAATTCACCCCTCCACTTT
TRBJ2-7 | TRBV29-1 | . | CSVVSAAGDEQYF | TGCAGCGTTGTATCGGCTGCCGGGGACGAGCAGTACTTC
TRBJ1-1 | TRBV4-1 | . | CASSQDRKNTEAFF | TGCGCCAGCAGCCAAGACAGAAAGAACACTGAAGCTTTCTTT
TRBJ1-6 | TRBV30 | . | CAWVEGPGDSPLHF | TGTGCCTGGGTGGAGGGACCGGGCGATTCACCCCTCCACTTT
TRBJ2-7 | TRBV9 | . | CASSVVPSSYEQYF | TGTGCCAGCAGCGTAGTACCTAGCTCCTACGAGCAGTACTTC
TRBJ2-2 | TRBV6-6 | . | CASTPTGNTGELFF | TGTGCCAGCACCCCGACAGGGAACACCGGGGAGCTGTTTTTT
TRBJ2-7 | TRBV5-4 | TRBD2 | CASSPSSGTYEQYF | TGTGCCAGCAGCCCCTCTAGCGGGACCTACGAGCAGTACTTC
TRBJ1-1 | TRBV5-1 | TRBD1 | CASSSRTGGEGTEAFF | TGCGCCAGCAGCTCCAGGACAGGGGGTGAGGGGACTGAAGCTTTCTTT
TRBJ1-5 | TRBV4-2 | . | CASSQAGVVGNQPQHF | TGTGCCAGCAGCCAAGCGGGGGTGGTGGGCAATCAGCCCCAGCATTTT
TRBJ2-1 | TRBV5-1 | TRBD2 | CASSNGGRADNEQFF | TGCGCCAGCAGTAACGGCGGGAGGGCCGACAATGAGCAGTTCTTC
TRBJ1-1 | TRBV27 | TRBD1 | CASARMIRTGGIFTEAFF | TGTGCCAGCGCAAGGATGATTCGGACAGGGGGTATCTTCACTGAAGCTTTCTTT
TRBJ2-7 | TRBV6-6 | . | CASSYEWSHEQYF | TGTGCCAGCAGTTACGAGTGGTCCCACGAGCAGTACTTC
TRBJ1-1 | TRBV6-1 | TRBD1 | CASSERQGVEAFF | TGTGCCAGCAGTGAGCGACAGGGGGTTGAAGCTTTCTTT
TRBJ2-1 | TRBV19 | TRBD1 | CASSKGQGAYNEQFF | TGTGCCAGTAGTAAGGGACAGGGGGCCTACAATGAGCAGTTCTTC
TRBJ2-5 | TRBV7-2 | . | CASSLDLAPEGTQYF | TGTGCCAGCAGCTTAGACCTAGCCCCGGAAGGGACCCAGTACTTC
TRBJ2-4 | TRBV5-1 | . | CASSLGGTGENIQYF | TGCGCCAGCAGCTTGGGAGGGACGGGGGAAAACATTCAGTACTTC
TRBJ1-4 | TRBV5-1 | TRBD1 | CASSELGQGEKLFF | TGCGCCAGCAGTGAATTGGGACAGGGAGAAAAACTGTTTTTT
TRBJ2-7 | TRBV2 | TRBD2 | CASTLAGGPFHEQYF | TGTGCCAGCACCTTAGCGGGAGGGCCTTTCCACGAGCAGTACTTC
TRBJ1-4 | TRBV23-1 | . | CASRQGPVSGKLFF | TGCGCCAGCAGACAAGGGCCAGTTTCAGGAAAACTGTTTTTT
TRBJ2-1 | TRBV7-9 | . | CASSLVSNEQFF | TGTGCCAGCAGCTTAGTCAGCAATGAGCAGTTCTTC
TRBJ2-3 | TRBV5-1 | . | CASSLLRGGTDTQYF | TGCGCCAGCAGCTTGCTAAGAGGTGGGACAGATACGCAGTATTTT
TRBJ1-5 | TRBV6-5 | . | CASSISRVDQPQHF | TGTGCCAGCAGTATATCGAGGGTGGATCAGCCCCAGCATTTT
TRBJ1-2 | TRBV27 | TRBD1 | CASSSKTGGYGYTF | TGTGCCAGCAGTTCAAAGACAGGGGGATATGGCTACACCTTC
TRBJ2-4 | TRBV7-9 | TRBD1 | CASSDPTGVVWSTKNIQYF | TGTGCCAGCAGCGACCCGACAGGGGTCGTTTGGTCGACCAAAAACATTCAGTACTTC
TRBJ1-1 | TRBV10-3 | TRBD1 | CAISGDRGMNTEAFF | TGTGCCATCAGTGGGGACAGGGGGATGAACACTGAAGCTTTCTTT
TRBJ2-3 | TRBV30 | TRBD1 | CAWSLRTGGPDTQYF | TGTGCCTGGAGTTTGAGGACAGGGGGTCCAGATACGCAGTATTTT
TRBJ2-7 | TRBV4-3 | . | CASSQEETGSYEQYF | TGCGCCAGCAGCCAAGAGGAGACAGGCTCCTACGAGCAGTACTTC
TRBJ1-1 | TRBV5-1 | . | CASSFGGGGAGLRAFF | TGCGCCAGCAGCTTTGGTGGCGGGGGCGCGGGTCTGAGAGCTTTCTTT
TRBJ1-1 | TRBV20-1 | . | CSALRNTEAFF | TGCAGTGCCCTTAGGAACACTGAAGCTTTCTTT
TRBJ2-6 | TRBV6-5 | . | CASSAQAVGANVLTF | TGTGCCAGCAGTGCCCAAGCCGTGGGGGCCAACGTCCTGACTTTC
TRBJ2-5 | TRBV11-2 | TRBD2 | CASSFQRGGRETQYF | TGTGCCAGCAGCTTCCAGCGGGGGGGCCGGGAGACCCAGTACTTC
TRBJ2-7 | TRBV13 | . | CASSSPATERHEQYF | TGTGCCAGCAGCTCCCCCGCGACAGAACGCCACGAGCAGTACTTC
TRBJ2-3 | TRBV7-2 | TRBD2 | CASSPLAGGTTDTQYF | TGTGCCAGCAGCCCCCTCGCGGGGGGGACTACAGATACGCAGTATTTT